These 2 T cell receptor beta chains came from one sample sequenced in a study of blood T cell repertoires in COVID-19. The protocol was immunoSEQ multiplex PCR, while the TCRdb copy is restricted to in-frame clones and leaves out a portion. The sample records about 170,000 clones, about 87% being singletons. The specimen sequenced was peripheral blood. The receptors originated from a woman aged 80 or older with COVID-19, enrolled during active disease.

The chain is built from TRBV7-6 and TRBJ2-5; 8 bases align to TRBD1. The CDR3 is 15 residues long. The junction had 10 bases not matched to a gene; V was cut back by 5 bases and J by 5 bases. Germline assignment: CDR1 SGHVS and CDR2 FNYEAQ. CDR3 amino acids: CASSKDRAMGETQYF. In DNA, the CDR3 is TGTGCCAGCAGCAAGGACAGGGCAATGGGCGAGACCCAGTACTTC. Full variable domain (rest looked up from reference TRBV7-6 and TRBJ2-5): GAGVSQSPRYKVTKRGQDVALRCDPISGHVSLYWYRQALGQGPEFLTYFNYEAQQDKSGLPNDRFSAERPEGSISTLTIQRTEQRDSAMYRCASSKDRAMGETQYFGPGTRLLVL.

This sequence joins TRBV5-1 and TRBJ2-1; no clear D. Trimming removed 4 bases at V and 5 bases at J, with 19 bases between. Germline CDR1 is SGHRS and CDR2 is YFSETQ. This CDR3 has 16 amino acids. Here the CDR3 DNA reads TGCGCCAGCAGCCTGGGGATGGCGGTAGGAGACAATGAGCAGTTCTTC. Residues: CASSLGMAVGDNEQFF. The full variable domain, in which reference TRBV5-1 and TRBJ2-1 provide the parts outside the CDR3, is KAGVTQTPRYLIKTRGQQVTLSCSPISGHRSVSWYQQTPGQGLQFLFEYFSETQRNKGNFPGRFSGRQFSNSRSEMNVSTLELGDSALYLCASSLGMAVGDNEQFFGPGTRLTVL.